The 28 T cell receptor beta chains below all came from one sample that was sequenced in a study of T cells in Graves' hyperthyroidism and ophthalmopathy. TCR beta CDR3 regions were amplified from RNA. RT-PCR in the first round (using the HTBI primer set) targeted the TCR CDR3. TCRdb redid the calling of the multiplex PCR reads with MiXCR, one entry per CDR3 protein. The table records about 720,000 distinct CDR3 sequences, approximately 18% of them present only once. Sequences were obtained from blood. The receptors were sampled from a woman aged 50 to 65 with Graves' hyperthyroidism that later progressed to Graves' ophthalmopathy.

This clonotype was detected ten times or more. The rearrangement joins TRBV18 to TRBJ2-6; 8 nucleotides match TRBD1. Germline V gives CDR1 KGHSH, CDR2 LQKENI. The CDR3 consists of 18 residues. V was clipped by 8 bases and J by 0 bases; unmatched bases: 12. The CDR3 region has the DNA TGTGCCAGCAACGACCCCGGACAGGGCTTCTCTGGGGCCAACGTCCTGACTTTC. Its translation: CASNDPGQGFSGANVLTF.

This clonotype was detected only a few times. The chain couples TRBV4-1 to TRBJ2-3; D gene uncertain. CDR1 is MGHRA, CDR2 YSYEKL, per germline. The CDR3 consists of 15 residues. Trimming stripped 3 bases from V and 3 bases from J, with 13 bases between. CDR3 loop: CASSHPRLSTDTQYF. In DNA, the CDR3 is TGCGCCAGCAGCCATCCACGGCTTTCAACAGATACGCAGTATTTT.

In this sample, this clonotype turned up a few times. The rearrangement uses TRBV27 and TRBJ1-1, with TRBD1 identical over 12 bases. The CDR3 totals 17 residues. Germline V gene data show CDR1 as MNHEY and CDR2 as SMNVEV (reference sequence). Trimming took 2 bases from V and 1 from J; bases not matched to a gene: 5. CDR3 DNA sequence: TGTGCCAGCAGTTTAACGGGACAGGGGGCCCCGAACACTGAAGCTTTCTTT. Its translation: CASSLTGQGAPNTEAFF.

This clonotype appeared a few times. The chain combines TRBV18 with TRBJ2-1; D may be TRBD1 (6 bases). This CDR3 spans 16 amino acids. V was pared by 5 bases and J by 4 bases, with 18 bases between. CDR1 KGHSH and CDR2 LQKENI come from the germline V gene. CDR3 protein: CASSSKPGHSYNEQFF. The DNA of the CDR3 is TGTGCCAGCTCATCTAAACCGGGACACTCGTACAATGAGCAGTTCTTC.

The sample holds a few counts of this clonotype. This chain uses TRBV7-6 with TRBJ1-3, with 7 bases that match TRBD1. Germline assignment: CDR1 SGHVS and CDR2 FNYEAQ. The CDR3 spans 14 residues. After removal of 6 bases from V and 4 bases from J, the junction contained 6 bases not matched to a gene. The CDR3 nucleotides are TGTGCCAGCAGGGCGGACAGGACGGGAAACACCATATATTTT. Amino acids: CASRADRTGNTIYF.

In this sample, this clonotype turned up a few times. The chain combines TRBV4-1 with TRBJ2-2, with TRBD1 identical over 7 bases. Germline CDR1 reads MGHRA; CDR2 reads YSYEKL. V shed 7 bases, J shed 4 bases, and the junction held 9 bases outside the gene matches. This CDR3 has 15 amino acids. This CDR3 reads CASTPTGSGTGELFF. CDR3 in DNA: TGCGCCAGCACCCCGACAGGGTCCGGCACCGGGGAGCTGTTTTTT.

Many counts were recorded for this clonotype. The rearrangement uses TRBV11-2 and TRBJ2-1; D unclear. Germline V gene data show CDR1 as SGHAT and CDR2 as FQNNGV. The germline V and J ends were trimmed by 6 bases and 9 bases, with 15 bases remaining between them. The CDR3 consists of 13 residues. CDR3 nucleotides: TGTGCCAGCAGTTCCCTCACAGAGCTTGAGCAGTTCTTC. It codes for CASSSLTELEQFF.

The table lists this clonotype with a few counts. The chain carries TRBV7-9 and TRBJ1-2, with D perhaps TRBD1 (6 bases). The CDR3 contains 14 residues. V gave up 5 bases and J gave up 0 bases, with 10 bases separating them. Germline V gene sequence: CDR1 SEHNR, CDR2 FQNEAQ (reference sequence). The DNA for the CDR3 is TGTGCCAGCAGCGCCCGACAGGCTAACTATGGCTACACCTTC. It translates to CASSARQANYGYTF.

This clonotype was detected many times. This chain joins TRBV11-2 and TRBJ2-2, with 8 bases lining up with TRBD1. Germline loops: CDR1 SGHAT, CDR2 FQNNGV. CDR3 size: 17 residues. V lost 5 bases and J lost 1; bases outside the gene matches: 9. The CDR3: CASSNPPDRVNTGELFF. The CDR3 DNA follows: TGTGCCAGCAGCAACCCCCCGGACAGGGTGAACACCGGGGAGCTGTTTTTT.

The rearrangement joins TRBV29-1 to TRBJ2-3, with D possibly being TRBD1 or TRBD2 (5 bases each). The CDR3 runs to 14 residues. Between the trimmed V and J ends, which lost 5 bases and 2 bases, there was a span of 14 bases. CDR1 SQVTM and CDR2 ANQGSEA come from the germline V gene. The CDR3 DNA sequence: TGCAGCGTTAGACCGGGACGGATCACAGATACGCAGTATTTT. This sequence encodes CSVRPGRITDTQYF.

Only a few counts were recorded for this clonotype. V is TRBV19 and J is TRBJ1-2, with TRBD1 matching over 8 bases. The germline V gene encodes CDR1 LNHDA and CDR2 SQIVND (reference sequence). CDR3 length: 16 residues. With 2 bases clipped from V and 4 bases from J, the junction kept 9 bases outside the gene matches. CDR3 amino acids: CASSIMTGTGLYGYTF. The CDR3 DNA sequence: TGTGCCAGTAGTATAATGACCGGGACAGGACTCTATGGCTACACCTTC.

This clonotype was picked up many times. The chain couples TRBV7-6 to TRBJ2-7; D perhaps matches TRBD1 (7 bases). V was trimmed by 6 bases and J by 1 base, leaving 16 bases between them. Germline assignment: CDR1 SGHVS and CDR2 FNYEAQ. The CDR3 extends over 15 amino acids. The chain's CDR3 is CASRVGGTASYEQYF. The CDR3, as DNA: TGTGCCAGCAGAGTAGGGGGGACAGCGTCCTACGAGCAGTACTTC.

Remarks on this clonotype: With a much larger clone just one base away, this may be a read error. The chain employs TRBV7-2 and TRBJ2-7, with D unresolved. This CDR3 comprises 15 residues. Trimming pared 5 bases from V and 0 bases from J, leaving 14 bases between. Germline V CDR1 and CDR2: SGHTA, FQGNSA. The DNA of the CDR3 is TGTGCCAGCAGCGCCCTAAGTGTTGGCTCCTACGAGCAGTACTTC. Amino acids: CASSALSVGSYEQYF.

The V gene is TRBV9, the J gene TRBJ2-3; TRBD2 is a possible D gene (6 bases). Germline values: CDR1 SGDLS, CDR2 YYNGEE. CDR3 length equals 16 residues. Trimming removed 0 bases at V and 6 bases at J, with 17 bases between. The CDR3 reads CASSVVSGSGTDTQYF. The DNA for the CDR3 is TGTGCCAGCAGCGTAGTTTCGGGATCTGGGACTGATACGCAGTATTTT.

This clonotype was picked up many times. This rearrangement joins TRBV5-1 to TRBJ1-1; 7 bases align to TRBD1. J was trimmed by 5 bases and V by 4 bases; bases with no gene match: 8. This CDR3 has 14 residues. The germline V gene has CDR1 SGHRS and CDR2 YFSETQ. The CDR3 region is CASSATQTGTEAFF. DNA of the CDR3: TGCGCCAGCAGCGCCACCCAGACAGGGACTGAAGCTTTCTTT.

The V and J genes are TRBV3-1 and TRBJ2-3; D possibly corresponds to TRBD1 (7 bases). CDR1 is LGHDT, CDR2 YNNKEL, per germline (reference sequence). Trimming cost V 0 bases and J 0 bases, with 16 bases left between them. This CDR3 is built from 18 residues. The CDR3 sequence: CASSQDRAGGRSTDTQYF. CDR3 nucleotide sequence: TGTGCCAGCAGCCAAGATAGGGCAGGGGGGCGGAGCACAGATACGCAGTATTTT.

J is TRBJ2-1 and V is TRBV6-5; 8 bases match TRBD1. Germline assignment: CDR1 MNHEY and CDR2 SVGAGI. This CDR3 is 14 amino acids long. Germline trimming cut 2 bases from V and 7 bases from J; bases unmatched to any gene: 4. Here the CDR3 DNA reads TGTGCCAGCAGTTACCCGAACAGGGGGAATGAGCAGTTCTTC. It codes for CASSYPNRGNEQFF.

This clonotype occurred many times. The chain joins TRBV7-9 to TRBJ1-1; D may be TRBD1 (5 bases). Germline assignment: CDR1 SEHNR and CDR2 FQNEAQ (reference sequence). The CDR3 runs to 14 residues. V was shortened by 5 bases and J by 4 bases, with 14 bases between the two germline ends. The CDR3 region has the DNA TGTGCCAGCAGCCCCGGGACGTTCCGCACTGAAGCTTTCTTT. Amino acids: CASSPGTFRTEAFF.

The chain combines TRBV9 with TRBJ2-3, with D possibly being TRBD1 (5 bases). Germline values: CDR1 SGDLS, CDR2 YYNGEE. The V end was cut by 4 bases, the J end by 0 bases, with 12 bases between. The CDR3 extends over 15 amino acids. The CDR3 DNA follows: TGTGCCAGCAGCAAAGGACACCCGAGCACAGATACGCAGTATTTT. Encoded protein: CASSKGHPSTDTQYF.

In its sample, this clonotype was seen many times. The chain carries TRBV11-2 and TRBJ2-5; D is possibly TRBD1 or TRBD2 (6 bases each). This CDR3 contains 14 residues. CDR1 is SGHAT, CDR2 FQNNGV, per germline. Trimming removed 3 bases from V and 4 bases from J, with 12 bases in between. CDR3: CASSLLGGRETQYF. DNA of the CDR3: TGTGCCAGCAGCTTGCTTGGGGGGCGAGAGACCCAGTACTTC.

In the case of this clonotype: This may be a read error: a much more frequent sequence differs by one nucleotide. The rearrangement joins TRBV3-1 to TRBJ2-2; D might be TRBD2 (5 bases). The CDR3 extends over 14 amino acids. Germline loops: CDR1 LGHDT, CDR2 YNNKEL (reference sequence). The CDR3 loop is CASSQDLVSGELSF. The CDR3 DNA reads TGTGCCAGCAGCCAAGATCTGGTATCCGGGGAGCTGTCTTTT.

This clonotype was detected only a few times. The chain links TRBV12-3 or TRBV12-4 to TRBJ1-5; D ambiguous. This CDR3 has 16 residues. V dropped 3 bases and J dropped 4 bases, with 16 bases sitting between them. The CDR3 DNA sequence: TGTGCCAGCAGTTTCAGGTCGGCAGGCCCAAATCAGCCCCAGCATTTT. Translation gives CASSFRSAGPNQPQHF.

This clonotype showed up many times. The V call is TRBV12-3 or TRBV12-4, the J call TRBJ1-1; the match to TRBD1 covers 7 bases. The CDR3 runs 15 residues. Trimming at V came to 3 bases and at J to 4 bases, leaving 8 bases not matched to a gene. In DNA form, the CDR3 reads TGTGCCAGCAGTTTCAACAGGGGACGAGGCACTGAAGCTTTCTTT. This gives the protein CASSFNRGRGTEAFF.

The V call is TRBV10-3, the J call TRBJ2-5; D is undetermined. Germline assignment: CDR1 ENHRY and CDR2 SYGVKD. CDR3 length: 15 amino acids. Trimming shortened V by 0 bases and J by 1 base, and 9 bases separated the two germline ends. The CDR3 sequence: CAISESERLQETQYF. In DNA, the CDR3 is TGTGCCATCAGTGAGTCGGAGCGACTCCAAGAGACCCAGTACTTC.

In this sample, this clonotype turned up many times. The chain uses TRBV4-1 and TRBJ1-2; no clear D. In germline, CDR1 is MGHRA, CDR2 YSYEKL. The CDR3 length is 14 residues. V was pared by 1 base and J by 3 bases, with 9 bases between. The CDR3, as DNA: TGCGCCAGCAGCCAAGCCGACGGACACTATGGCTACACCTTC. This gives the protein CASSQADGHYGYTF.

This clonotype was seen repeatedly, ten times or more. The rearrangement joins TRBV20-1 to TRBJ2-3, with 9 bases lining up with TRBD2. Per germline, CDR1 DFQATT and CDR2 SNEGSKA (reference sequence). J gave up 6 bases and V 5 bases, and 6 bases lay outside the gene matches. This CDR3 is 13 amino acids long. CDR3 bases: TGCAGTGCTTTGCGGGGGGGCCACGATACGCAGTATTTT. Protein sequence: CSALRGGHDTQYF.

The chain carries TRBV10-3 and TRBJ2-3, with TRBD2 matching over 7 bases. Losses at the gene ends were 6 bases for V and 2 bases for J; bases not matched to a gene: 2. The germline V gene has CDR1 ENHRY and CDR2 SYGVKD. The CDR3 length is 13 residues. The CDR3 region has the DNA TGTGCCATCAGCGGGGGGACCACAGATACGCAGTATTTT. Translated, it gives CAISGGTTDTQYF.

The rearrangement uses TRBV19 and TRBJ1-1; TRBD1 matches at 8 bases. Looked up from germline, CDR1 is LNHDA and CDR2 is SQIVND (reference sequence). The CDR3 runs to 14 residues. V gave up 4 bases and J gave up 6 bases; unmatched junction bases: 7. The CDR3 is CASSRTGIRAEAFF. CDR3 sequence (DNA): TGTGCCAGTAGTAGGACAGGGATAAGGGCTGAAGCTTTCTTT.